The 6 T cell receptor beta chains given below trace back to one sample, sequenced in a study of cytomegalovirus exposure and HLA in healthy donors. TCRdb's copy holds only in-frame clones and misses some; the assay was immunoSEQ multiplex PCR. The sample consists of some 120,000 clones, around 94% of them appearing once. The sample was PBMCs. These receptor sequences come from a woman between 18 and 29 years old in good health and CMV-seronegative.

The rearrangement joins TRBV5-4 to TRBJ1-2; 9 positions match TRBD1. This CDR3 is built from 17 residues. Germline V lookup: CDR1 SGHNT, CDR2 YYREEE (reference sequence). The V segment lost 2 bases and the J segment 8 bases; nucleotides outside the gene matches: 16. DNA of the CDR3: TGTGCCAGCAGCTTCTTGGGGGGGACAGGGTTCGGTGGAGGCTACACCTTC. The encoded protein is CASSFLGGTGFGGGYTF.

The rearrangement links TRBV10-3 to TRBJ2-2, with 11 bases fitting TRBD2. This CDR3 spans 18 amino acids. The V gene end was trimmed by 3 bases and the J gene end by 3 bases; junction bases not matched to a gene: 9. Germline CDR1 reads ENHRY; CDR2 reads SYGVKD. The CDR3 DNA sequence: TGTGCCATCAGTGAAACTAGCGGGGGCAGGGGGTACACCGGGGAGCTGTTTTTT. Amino acid sequence: CAISETSGGRGYTGELFF.

This chain joins TRBV7-2 and TRBJ2-3, with TRBD1 as a possible D gene (5 bases). Per germline, CDR1 SGHTA and CDR2 FQGNSA. CDR3 length: 13 amino acids. Trimming took off 4 bases at V and 4 bases at J, with 9 bases between the two ends. The CDR3 spells CASSSDSPDTQYF. The CDR3 DNA follows: TGTGCCAGCAGCTCAGACAGCCCAGATACGCAGTATTTT.

V usage is TRBV15 and J usage is TRBJ1-5, with D unclear. CDR1 and CDR2 from the germline V gene are LNHNV and YYDKDF (reference sequence). The CDR3 has 13 residues. V was cut by 6 bases and J by 5 bases, with 11 bases left in between. The chain's CDR3 is CATSLVTDQPQHF. DNA of the CDR3: TGTGCCACCAGTCTGGTGACTGATCAGCCCCAGCATTTT.

V is TRBV5-1 and J is TRBJ2-7, with 7 bases fitting TRBD1. This CDR3 is built from 15 residues. With 0 bases clipped from V and 0 bases from J, the junction kept 3 bases outside the gene matches. Germline CDR1 reads SGHRS; CDR2 reads YFSETQ. CDR3 region: CASSLGDSGSYEQYF. The CDR3 bases are TGCGCCAGCAGCTTGGGGGACAGTGGCTCCTACGAGCAGTACTTC.

This sequence joins TRBV4-1 and TRBJ2-2; the D gene is possibly TRBD1 (7 bases). Germline V CDR1 and CDR2: MGHRA, YSYEKL. The CDR3 covers 16 residues. Deletions cut 2 bases from V and 5 bases from J, with 15 bases between. The DNA for the CDR3 is TGCGCCAGCAGCCAAAATCAGGGGGGCCCTACCGGGGAGCTGTTTTTT. It is translated as CASSQNQGGPTGELFF.